Listed below are T cell receptor beta chains from one sample, sequenced in a study of vaccination effects on CD4 cells after COVID-19. These TCRs' antigens remain unknown. The data were produced by immunoSEQ multiplex PCR, yet TCRdb's version contains in-frame clones alone and is incomplete. The sample has around 68,000 clones; about 80% are singletons. The specimen was CD4+ T cells from PBMCs cultured with SARS-CoV-2 spike peptides, collected before COVID-19 vaccination. The receptors here all came from a human donor who received a COVID-19 vaccine. Each CDR3 is given with its conserved first and last residue. The order of the fields is D gene, clone size, V gene, J gene, CDR3 DNA, CDR3 protein. A D gene is named only where the DNA matches it firmly. Size is stated for part of the rows, as once, few or many counts, or as a class when the clone is expanded.

>-|once|TRBV20-1|TRBJ1-1
TGCAGTGCTAGGGGGACGAATCAAGCTTTCTTT
CSARGTNQAFF
>-|-|TRBV6-4|TRBJ1-6
TGTGCCAGCAGTGTTGTGGCAGCGTGGGGTTCACCCCTCCACTTT
CASSVVAAWGSPLHF
>TRBD2|-|TRBV24-1|TRBJ2-5
TGTGCCACCAGTGATTGGCGGGGGGGCATGGCGGAGACCCAGTACTTC
CATSDWRGGMAETQYF
>TRBD1|few|TRBV29-1|TRBJ1-4
TGCAGCGTCCGACAGGGTCGGGAAAAACTGTTTTTT
CSVRQGREKLFF
>TRBD1|-|TRBV24-1|TRBJ1-1
TGTGCCACCAGAACTCAGGGGGCGAACGCTGAAGCTTTCTTT
CATRTQGANAEAFF
>-|-|TRBV25-1|TRBJ1-4
TGTGCCAGCAGTGAGGCAGGGCCTAATGAAAAACTGTTTTTT
CASSEAGPNEKLFF
>-|-|TRBV6-5|TRBJ2-1
TGTGCCAGCAGTTACTCGGGCAGGGGCAATGAGCAGTTCTTC
CASSYSGRGNEQFF
>-|-|TRBV7-9|TRBJ2-1
TGTGCCAGCAGCTTAGGGAGTCCCGACCACAATGAGCAGTTCTTC
CASSLGSPDHNEQFF
>-|-|TRBV24-1|TRBJ2-5
TGTGCCACCAGTGATTTTCCGGGAGCTGGACGAGAGACCCAGTACTTC
CATSDFPGAGRETQYF
>-|-|TRBV5-1|TRBJ2-5
TGCGCCAGCAGCTTGGCAGTGGGCCAAGAGACCCAGTACTTC
CASSLAVGQETQYF
>-|-|TRBV18|TRBJ1-5
TGTGCCAGCTCACCCCCCGCGGGTCAGCCCCAGCATTTT
CASSPPAGQPQHF
>-|-|TRBV5-6|TRBJ2-5
TGTGCCAGCAGCCCTAATATACAGGGTTCCTGGGAGACCCAGTACTTC
CASSPNIQGSWETQYF
>TRBD2|-|TRBV7-9|TRBJ2-5
TGTGCCAGCAGCTTGGGGCGGGGGGCCCAAGAGACCCAGTACTTC
CASSLGRGAQETQYF
>TRBD1|-|TRBV24-1|TRBJ2-1
TGTGCCACCAGTGACGGCAGGGGGTCGAGGAATGAGCAGTTCTTC
CATSDGRGSRNEQFF
>-|few|TRBV19|TRBJ2-2
TGTGCCAGTATTGAATGGGTCACCGGGGAGCTGTTTTTT
CASIEWVTGELFF
>-|-|TRBV10-3|TRBJ2-1
TGTGCCATCAGTGATAGTAAGGGTAACAATGAGCAGTTCTTC
CAISDSKGNNEQFF
>TRBD1|-|TRBV19|TRBJ2-3
TGTGCCAGTAGTGTTGGACAGGGGGCAACAGATACGCAGTATTTT
CASSVGQGATDTQYF
>-|-|TRBV3-1/TRBV3-2|TRBJ1-4
TGTGCCAGCAGCCAAGAGGGGGCAGCAACTAATGAAAAACTGTTTTTT
CASSQEGAATNEKLFF
>TRBD2|-|TRBV3-1/TRBV3-2|TRBJ2-5
TGTGCCAGCAGTTCCGGGACTAGCGGGGAAGAGACCCAGTACTTC
CASSSGTSGEETQYF
>-|-|TRBV9|TRBJ1-3
TGTGCCAGCAGCTTACTGAGCTCTGGAAACACCATATATTTT
CASSLLSSGNTIYF
>-|-|TRBV2|TRBJ2-2
TGTGCCAGCAGTGCCAGGTACACCGGGGAGCTGTTTTTT
CASSARYTGELFF
>-|-|TRBV19|TRBJ1-5
TGTGCCAGTAGTCAGGGGATTGGTCAGCCCCAGCATTTT
CASSQGIGQPQHF
>-|-|TRBV7-2|TRBJ1-3
TGTGCCAGCAGCTTAGACAGGGCGGACACCATATATTTT
CASSLDRADTIYF
>-|-|TRBV18|TRBJ2-2
TGTGCCAGCTCACCAATTCCGGGGGAGCTGTTTTTT
CASSPIPGELFF
>-|-|TRBV9|TRBJ2-5
TGTGCCAGCAGCGTAGGAGGGATAGGAGAGACCCAGTACTTC
CASSVGGIGETQYF
>-|-|TRBV5-1|TRBJ2-3
TGCGCCAGCAGCGCGACAGATACGCAGTATTTT
CASSATDTQYF
>TRBD1|few|TRBV6-6|TRBJ1-2
TGTGCCAGCAGTCAGGGGACAGGGGTTATCCGTCCCTATGGCTACACCTTC
CASSQGTGVIRPYGYTF
>TRBD2|-|TRBV5-1|TRBJ2-3
TGCGCCAGCAACAGCGGGGGAGCCACAGATACGCAGTATTTT
CASNSGGATDTQYF
>TRBD1|-|TRBV7-8|TRBJ2-6
TGTGCCAGCAGCTTAGATGCGCTTGGCAGGGGGCGTACTGGGGCCAACGTCCTGACTTTC
CASSLDALGRGRTGANVLTF
>-|-|TRBV9|TRBJ2-5
TGTGCCAGCAGCGTAGACGTTCAAGGGGCCCAGTACTTC
CASSVDVQGAQYF
>-|-|TRBV7-3|TRBJ2-3
TGTGCCAGCAGCTTCCGGGACCCAGGGGCCGATACGCAGTATTTT
CASSFRDPGADTQYF
>TRBD1|-|TRBV18|TRBJ2-5
TGTGCCAGCTCACCCGGGACAGGGGGCGATCCCCAGTACTTC
CASSPGTGGDPQYF
>-|-|TRBV11-2|TRBJ1-4
TGTGCCAGCAGCTTAGTGGGTGAAAAACTGTTTTTT
CASSLVGEKLFF
>-|-|TRBV5-1|TRBJ2-1
TGCGCCAGCAGCTTCCGTACTAGCTGGGGCTCCTACAATGAGCAGTTCTTC
CASSFRTSWGSYNEQFF
>-|-|TRBV24-1|TRBJ1-1
TGTGCCACCAGTGATTCGAAGAGGACTGAAGCTTTCTTT
CATSDSKRTEAFF
>-|-|TRBV2|TRBJ1-1
TGTGCCAGCGAAGACAGGCACAACACTGAAGCTTTCTTT
CASEDRHNTEAFF
>-|-|TRBV7-3|TRBJ2-3
TGTGCCAGCAGCACCGGGACTTTGGAGGCAGATACGCAGTATTTT
CASSTGTLEADTQYF
>-|-|TRBV7-8|TRBJ2-5
TGTGCCAGCAGACCAGGGATGTTGGAGACCCAGTACTTC
CASRPGMLETQYF
>-|-|TRBV6-5|TRBJ1-2
TGTGCCAGCAGTTACTCGGCCTATTCTAACTATGGCTACACCTTC
CASSYSAYSNYGYTF